These T cell receptor beta chains were read from a single sample in a study of cytomegalovirus exposure and HLA in healthy donors. This table comes from immunoSEQ multiplex PCR, and its TCRdb copy is limited to in-frame clones, with some not included. The sample has 200,000 to 250,000 clones; approximately 88% are singletons. Specimen: PBMCs. The source is a boy aged 2-15 years in good health and CMV-seronegative. The CDR3 runs from the conserved cysteine through the conserved F or W. The order of the fields is D gene, V gene, clone size, J gene, CDR3 protein. D genes are given only for firm matches. Some rows mark clone size as missing; the rest say once, few, many or name a class of expanded clone.

.,TRBV6-6,.,TRBJ1-2,CASIHEALKGYTF
.,TRBV9,.,TRBJ2-1,CASSVFGQVDNEQFF
.,TRBV7-6,.,TRBJ1-1,CASSPSGMNTEAFF
.,TRBV30,.,TRBJ1-1,CAWNGDLMNTEAFF
TRBD2,TRBV30,.,TRBJ2-2,CAWVRLAGASLGTGELFF
.,TRBV4-1,.,TRBJ2-5,CASSHRTGNQETQYF
.,TRBV6-5,.,TRBJ2-3,CASRAPSTDTQYF
TRBD2,TRBV5-4,.,TRBJ2-3,CASSSGTSGTDTQYF
.,TRBV5-1,.,TRBJ1-1,CASSLQQGNTEAFF
.,TRBV21-1,.,TRBJ2-3,CASSKERPGQNFTDTQYF
.,TRBV9,.,TRBJ2-1,CASSLGSMSSYNEQFF
.,TRBV4-1,few,TRBJ1-1,CASSQVQGMMNTEAFF
.,TRBV6-6,.,TRBJ2-5,CASSYSSTGIETQYF
.,TRBV29-1,.,TRBJ2-7,CSVERPGGNYEQYF
.,TRBV6-1,.,TRBJ1-5,CASSEAGRGRMDQPQHF
.,TRBV7-9,.,TRBJ2-5,CASSLAVEMETQYF
.,TRBV5-4,.,TRBJ1-1,CASTPRAGAIGTEAFF
TRBD1,TRBV14,.,TRBJ1-2,CASSQVKGAQYGYTF
TRBD2,TRBV27,.,TRBJ2-7,CASSVLGGYEQYF
TRBD1,TRBV4-1,.,TRBJ1-2,CASSQGDRVRGYTF
.,TRBV27,.,TRBJ1-5,CASSQGNQPQHF
.,TRBV5-6,few,TRBJ2-1,CASSHRGLTIHEQFF
.,TRBV5-1,.,TRBJ2-1,CASRTGLGDYEQFF
.,TRBV6-6,.,TRBJ1-2,CASIKAGGWDYGYTF
.,TRBV19,.,TRBJ1-5,CASSMGGQSNQPQHF
TRBD1,TRBV7-6,.,TRBJ2-3,CASSDRTGGKDTQYF
TRBD1,TRBV6-4,.,TRBJ2-5,CASPRAVPGQQETQYF
TRBD1,TRBV30,.,.,CAWRDRYSSYEQYF
.,TRBV2,.,.,CASIDSNQPQYF
.,TRBV4-2,.,TRBJ2-3,CASSHIEGDRTDTQYF
TRBD1,TRBV7-9,.,TRBJ1-5,CASSRTGGPNQPQHF
TRBD1,TRBV6-1,.,TRBJ2-1,CASRMDRDYNEQFF
TRBD1,TRBV4-1,.,TRBJ2-7,CASSQDRPPGQEYYEQYF
.,TRBV5-6,few,TRBJ1-5,CASSLKGSNQPQHF
.,TRBV7-2,.,TRBJ1-5,CASSLQGNQPQHF
.,TRBV25-1,few,TRBJ2-5,CASRTVQETQYF
.,TRBV29-1,.,TRBJ1-1,CSVGDSTEAFF
TRBD2,TRBV5-4,.,TRBJ2-5,CASSLGSGLAGTETQYF
TRBD1,TRBV5-4,.,TRBJ2-5,CASSSLADREQETQYF
.,TRBV7-8,.,TRBJ2-3,CASSLMSGQDTQYF
TRBD1,TRBV7-3,.,TRBJ2-3,CASGQGGTDTQYF
TRBD1,TRBV9,.,TRBJ1-1,CASSRRQGDTEAFF